The TCR beta chain described here comes from a study of technical replicates of blood from a few donors (dated by TCRdb to about 2017). For this clone: What antigen it recognizes has not been identified. Nothing much larger sits one base from this clone, and base qualities are not available.

Library creation used the immunoSEQ multiplex PCR assay. Entries here come from immuneACCESS through TCRdb and include only in-frame sequences with V and J called. Some clones fail to appear in such tables; in the studies checked, an unresolved V gene covers under half of the shortfall, and the cause of the remainder is unknown. A total of about 82,000 clones appear in this sample, roughly 94% of them only once. The top ten constitute around 0.37% of the sample. Measured from the cysteine to the phenylalanine, the CDR3 is 15 residues long. The CDR3 DNA has 45 bases and is translated from base 1. For this chain, trimming is 5 bases at the V end and 3 bases at the J end, and the number of junction bases without a gene match is 7. Per the germline V gene, MDHEN is the CDR1 and SYDVKM is the CDR2.

The sequence came from a human donor in good health. The sequence links TRBV28 to TRBJ1-1, and 9 junction bases match TRBD1. Sequenced sample: T cells isolated from PBMCs. The CDR3 in this case is CASSIPGQGYTEAFF. DNA sequence: TGTGCCAGCAGTATACCTGGACAGGGGTACACTGAAGCTTTCTTT.